Below are 24 T cell receptor beta chains sequenced from a single sample in a study of cytomegalovirus exposure and HLA in healthy donors. The study ran its PCR with 60 Vbeta and 13 Jbeta primers. TCRdb's copy holds only in-frame clones and misses some; the assay was immunoSEQ multiplex PCR. The sample records 120,000 or so clones, approximately 80% being singletons. Sequences were obtained from PBMCs. Receptors originate from a man younger than 35 in good health and CMV-seropositive.

The chain uses TRBV5-1 and TRBJ2-2; TRBD1 matches at 8 bases. This CDR3 comprises 13 residues. The germline gives CDR1 SGHRS, CDR2 YFSETQ. V shed 6 bases and J 9 bases; nucleotides not matched to a gene: 7. As DNA, the CDR3 is TGCGCCAGCATAAGACAGGGGAGCCGGGAGCTGTTTTTT. This encodes CASIRQGSRELFF.

This clone was observed a few times. This chain connects TRBV30 to TRBJ2-1, with TRBD2 matching over 14 bases. Germline V gene sequence: CDR1 GTSNPN, CDR2 SVGIG (reference sequence). With V trimmed by 3 bases and J by 8 bases, 9 bases remained unmatched. CDR3 length: 16 residues. The CDR3 DNA is TGTGCCTGGAGGAAAGCCGGGACTAGCGGGAGAGATGAGCAGTTCTTC. It specifies CAWRKAGTSGRDEQFF.

The chain is built from TRBV5-1 and TRBJ2-2; 7 bases align to TRBD2. V shed 4 bases, J shed 5 bases, and the junction held 17 bases outside the gene matches. The CDR3 covers 18 residues. Germline-derived CDR1 and CDR2 are SGHRS and YFSETQ. The CDR3 bases are TGCGCCAGCAGCCCGGTCGTTTTGGGGCTAGCGGATACCGGGGAGCTGTTTTTT. Amino acid sequence: CASSPVVLGLADTGELFF.

A few counts support this clone. At one end the junction does not follow the germline gene, possibly because of a read error. The chain carries TRBV2 and TRBJ1-2, with TRBD1 identical over 7 bases. This CDR3 is 12 amino acids long. CDR1 is SNHLY and CDR2 is FYNNEI in the germline V gene. CDR3 in amino acids: CASRGQEAPGAF. As DNA, the CDR3 is TGTGCCAGCAGAGGACAGGAAGCCCCAGGGGCGTTC.

The V call is TRBV7-9, the J call TRBJ2-5; no definite D call. The CDR3 is 12 amino acids. Trimming took off 5 bases at V and 1 base at J, with 5 bases between the two ends. Germline assignment: CDR1 SEHNR and CDR2 FQNEAQ (reference sequence). The CDR3 region has the DNA TGTGCCAGCAGCCCCCTCCAAGAGACCCAGTACTTC. Its translation is CASSPLQETQYF.

Only one count was recorded for this clone. V usage is TRBV19 and J usage is TRBJ2-7, with 11 nucleotides matching TRBD2. The CDR3 has 15 amino acids. With V trimmed by 9 bases and J by 2 bases, 9 bases remained unmatched. CDR1 is LNHDA and CDR2 is SQIVND in the germline V gene (reference sequence). In nucleotides, the CDR3 is TGTGCCAGCAGTCCGGGACTAGCGGTTACCTACGAGCAGTACTTC. Translating it yields CASSPGLAVTYEQYF.

This clone was found a few times. The V and J genes are TRBV5-1 and TRBJ1-3; 8 nucleotides line up with TRBD1. Trimming cost V 0 bases and J 8 bases; bases outside gene matches: 7. The germline gives CDR1 SGHRS, CDR2 YFSETQ. The CDR3 has 15 amino acids. In DNA, the CDR3 is TGCGCCAGCAGCTTGGCGACAGGGGCGACGGACACCATATATTTT. Its translation: CASSLATGATDTIYF.

The CDR3 bases are TGTGCCAGTAGCCCTCGGGGACAGGGTCCTGAGCAGTTCTTC. Protein sequence: CASSPRGQGPEQFF. This rearrangement joins TRBV19 to TRBJ2-1, with TRBD1 identical over 9 bases. Germline CDR1 LNHDA, CDR2 SQIVND (reference sequence). V was clipped by 6 bases and J by 9 bases; unmatched bases: 9. The CDR3 covers 14 residues.

This chain links TRBV7-9 with TRBJ2-1; a weak D match, TRBD2 (5 bases). CDR1 and CDR2 (germline): SEHNR, FQNEAQ (reference sequence). CDR3 size: 18 residues. Deletions cut 1 base from V and 0 bases from J, with 16 bases between. The CDR3 DNA follows: TGTGCCAGCAGCTTAGTTCCGGGGATAAGAGACTCCTACAATGAGCAGTTCTTC. This encodes CASSLVPGIRDSYNEQFF.

This chain links TRBV2 with TRBJ1-2; D is unresolved. Between the trimmed V and J ends, which lost 8 bases and 11 bases, there was a span of 6 bases. There are 8 residues in the CDR3. The germline CDR1 and CDR2 sequences are SNHLY and FYNNEI. The CDR3 is CASGRYTF. CDR3 nucleotides: TGTGCCAGCGGGAGGTACACCTTC. The variable domain in full, completed from reference TRBV2 and TRBJ1-2, reads EPEVTQTPSHQVTQMGQEVILRCVPISNHLYFYWYRQILGQKVEFLVSFYNNEISEKSEIFDDQFSVERPDGSNFTLKIRSTKLEDSAMYFCASGRYTFGSGTRLTVV.

The chain has TRBV2 and TRBJ1-1, with 7 bases matching TRBD1. The CDR3 length is 14 residues. Trimming cost V 7 bases and J 3 bases; bases outside gene matches: 8. The germline CDR1 and CDR2 sequences are SNHLY and FYNNEI. DNA of the CDR3: TGTGCCAGCACCACAGACAGGGACGACACTGAAGCTTTCTTT. Translated, it gives CASTTDRDDTEAFF. Drawing the rest from reference TRBV2 and TRBJ1-1, the complete variable domain is EPEVTQTPSHQVTQMGQEVILRCVPISNHLYFYWYRQILGQKVEFLVSFYNNEISEKSEIFDDQFSVERPDGSNFTLKIRSTKLEDSAMYFCASTTDRDDTEAFFGQGTRLTVV.

V is TRBV6-5 and J is TRBJ1-1; 7 bases align to TRBD1. The CDR3 covers 16 residues. The V segment lost 3 bases and the J segment 1 base; nucleotides outside the gene matches: 8. CDR1 is MNHEY and CDR2 is SVGAGI in the germline V gene. The CDR3 here is CASSYYLTGPNTEAFF. Here the CDR3 DNA reads TGTGCCAGCAGTTATTACCTGACAGGGCCGAACACTGAAGCTTTCTTT.

With respect to this clone: Other DNA sequences in the sample encode the same CDR3. This chain connects TRBV5-4 to TRBJ2-7; TRBD1 might be the D (5 bases). Per the germline V gene, CDR1 is SGHNT and CDR2 is YYREEE (reference sequence). V was cut by 2 bases and J by 2 bases, with 8 bases left in between. The CDR3 totals 13 residues. CDR3 sequence (DNA): TGTGCCAGCAGCTTAGACAGAACCTACGAGCAGTACTTC. This codes for CASSLDRTYEQYF.

V is TRBV5-4 and J is TRBJ2-5; TRBD2 matches 14 bases. V lost 4 bases to trimming and J lost 5 bases; unmatched junction nucleotides: 16. Germline V gene data show CDR1 as SGHNT and CDR2 as YYREEE (reference sequence). This CDR3 spans 19 amino acids. This CDR3 is CASSRPLGLAGARGETQYF. The CDR3 DNA sequence: TGTGCCAGCAGCCGACCGCTGGGACTAGCGGGGGCAAGGGGGGAGACCCAGTACTTC.

This clone was seen just once. The rearrangement joins TRBV6-1 to TRBJ1-2; the D is unclear. The CDR3 totals 15 residues. CDR1 and CDR2 (germline): MNHNS, SASEGT. The V and J ends lost 1 base and 0 bases respectively, with 9 bases between them. CDR3 protein: CASSEVAGSNYGYTF. The CDR3 DNA sequence: TGTGCCAGCAGTGAAGTTGCAGGTTCTAACTATGGCTACACCTTC.

V usage is TRBV29-1 and J usage is TRBJ2-1; a possible D gene is TRBD2 (6 bases). V gave up 1 base and J gave up 9 bases, with 13 bases separating them. Germline V gene data show CDR1 as SQVTM and CDR2 as ANQGSEA. CDR3 size: 13 residues. Written as DNA, the CDR3 is TGCAGCGTTGAAGCACTAGCTAAGGCTGAGCAGTTCTTC. This gives the protein CSVEALAKAEQFF.

This chain links TRBV19 with TRBJ1-1; TRBD1 matches 7 bases. The CDR3 covers 12 residues. Looked up from germline, CDR1 is LNHDA and CDR2 is SQIVND (reference sequence). J gave up 4 bases and V 6 bases, and 2 bases lay outside the gene matches. CDR3 sequence: CASRAGGTEAFF. Here the CDR3 DNA reads TGTGCCAGTAGGGCAGGGGGCACTGAAGCTTTCTTT. Full variable domain (outside the CDR3, taken from reference TRBV19 and TRBJ1-1): DGGITQSPKYLFRKEGQNVTLSCEQNLNHDAMYWYRQDPGQGLRLIYYSQIVNDFQKGDIAEGYSVSREKKESFPLTVTSAQKNPTAFYLCASRAGGTEAFFGQGTRLTVV.

The CDR3 DNA reads as TGTGCCAGCAGTTTACGGGGGGGGGCCTACAATGAGCAGTTCTTC. Translation gives CASSLRGGAYNEQFF. The V and J genes are TRBV28 and TRBJ2-1; 8 bases match TRBD2. In germline, CDR1 is MDHEN, CDR2 SYDVKM. V trimming: 2 bases; J trimming: 2 bases; junction bases outside the gene matches: 2. This CDR3 is built from 15 residues.

This sequence joins TRBV30 and TRBJ2-1; a possible D gene is TRBD1 (6 bases). V was clipped by 0 bases and J by 0 bases, with 15 bases between them. CDR1 is GTSNPN and CDR2 is SVGIG in the germline V gene (reference sequence). The CDR3 totals 17 residues. The CDR3 is CAWSVQAGAYSYNEQFF. The CDR3 coding sequence is TGTGCCTGGAGTGTTCAAGCAGGGGCTTACTCCTACAATGAGCAGTTCTTC. The whole variable domain, filled in from reference TRBV30 and TRBJ2-1, reads SQTIHQWPATLVQPVGSPLSLECTVEGTSNPNLYWYRQAAGRGLQLLFYSVGIGQISSEVPQNLSASRPQDRQFILSSKKLLLSDSGFYLCAWSVQAGAYSYNEQFFGPGTRLTVL.

This clone was observed once. The chain recombines TRBV5-1 with TRBJ2-5; D call uncertain. V shed 2 bases and J shed 3 bases, with 8 bases lying between them. The CDR3 runs 13 residues. Looked up from germline, CDR1 is SGHRS and CDR2 is YFSETQ. The CDR3 sequence is CASSLLPKETQYF. CDR3 bases: TGCGCCAGCAGCTTACTACCCAAAGAGACCCAGTACTTC.

V is TRBV15 and J is TRBJ2-1; D is undetermined. The CDR3 contains 13 residues. V was trimmed by 5 bases and J by 6 bases, leaving 11 bases between them. CDR1 is LNHNV and CDR2 is YYDKDF in the germline V gene (reference sequence). CDR3 nucleotides: TGTGCCACCAGCCTCTCTACCCTCAATGAGCAGTTCTTC. It codes for CATSLSTLNEQFF.

In its sample, this clone was seen a few times. J is TRBJ2-1 and V is TRBV6-1; perhaps TRBD1 as D (6 bases). This CDR3 contains 15 residues. Germline V lookup: CDR1 MNHNS, CDR2 SASEGT. V was pared by 8 bases and J by 6 bases, with 20 bases between. The CDR3 DNA reads TGTGCCAGCTCGGGGCAACACAGGGCTGGCAATGAGCAGTTCTTC. Protein product: CASSGQHRAGNEQFF.

The rearrangement uses TRBV6-1 and TRBJ1-1; 7 nucleotides line up with TRBD1. V dropped 4 bases and J dropped 1; count of bases not matched to a gene: 0. The CDR3 contains 13 residues. Germline V gives CDR1 MNHNS, CDR2 SASEGT. The CDR3 DNA reads TGTGCCAGCAGTGGACAGGGGAACACTGAAGCTTTCTTT. Protein: CASSGQGNTEAFF.

Details on this clone: Germline and junction disagree at one end, which may indicate a read error. The chain couples TRBV7-6 to TRBJ2-4, with 7 bases aligning to TRBD2. There are 17 residues in the CDR3. Germline V lookup: CDR1 SGHVS, CDR2 FNYEAQ. In nucleotides, the CDR3 is TGTGCCAGCAGCCCGCAAAAAGCGGGACCTGCCAAAAACAGTCAGTACTTC. It is translated as CASSPQKAGPAKNSQYF.